The 7 T cell receptor beta chains listed next were all sequenced from one sample in a study of blood T cell repertoires in COVID-19 (dated by TCRdb to about 2020). Libraries were constructed by the immunoSEQ multiplex PCR assay. TCRdb limited this immuneACCESS table to in-frame rearrangements with V and J called. A share of clones is missing; checked studies link under half to unresolved V genes, and the rest is unexplained. For this sample there are about 200,000 clones; about 89% appear just once. The top ten clones comprise around 4.8% of the sample. The sequenced sample consisted of peripheral blood. These receptors were taken from a woman aged 40 to 50 with acute or convalescent COVID-19.

V and J are TRBV20-1 and TRBJ1-1, with D possibly being TRBD1 (6 bases). The CDR3 has 16 residues. Germline V gene lookup returns CDR1 DFQATT and CDR2 SNEGSKA (reference sequence). V shed 3 bases and J shed 5 bases, with 22 bases lying between them. CDR3 sequence reads: CSASIFGLGGRTEAFF. For the CDR3, the DNA is TGCAGTGCTAGTATTTTTGGCCTGGGGGGGCGGACTGAAGCTTTCTTT.

The chain couples TRBV11-2 to TRBJ2-5; TRBD2 matches at 10 bases. V was clipped by 0 bases and J by 6 bases; unmatched bases: 1. This CDR3 is built from 14 residues. Germline V CDR1 and CDR2: SGHAT, FQNNGV. The CDR3 region has the DNA TGTGCCAGCAGCTTAGAACTAGCGGGGAAGACCCAGTACTTC. Translated, it gives CASSLELAGKTQYF.

The gene calls are TRBV5-5 and TRBJ2-7; TRBD1 aligns across 9 bases. With V trimmed by 7 bases and J by 4 bases, 9 bases remained unmatched. Germline CDR1 SGHKS, CDR2 YYEKEE (reference sequence). The CDR3 loop spans 14 amino acids. Here the CDR3 reads CASGPGTGPYEQYV. The CDR3 coding sequence is TGTGCCAGCGGGCCCGGGACAGGGCCTTACGAGCAGTACGTC.

The V call is TRBV19, the J call TRBJ1-5, with D tentatively TRBD1 (5 bases). The V end was cut by 8 bases, the J end by 3 bases, with 17 bases between. The CDR3 spans 15 residues. The germline V gene has CDR1 LNHDA and CDR2 SQIVND (reference sequence). The CDR3 here is CASSEPGLTNQPQHF. The DNA of the CDR3 is TGTGCCAGTTCGGAGCCAGGGCTGACCAATCAGCCCCAGCATTTT.

The genes are TRBV6-1 and TRBJ1-5, with no clear D. V was pared by 3 bases and J by 3 bases, with 15 bases between. The CDR3 is made up of 16 amino acids. Looked up from germline, CDR1 is MNHNS and CDR2 is SASEGT. The CDR3: CASSDPFGQYNQPQHF. The CDR3, as DNA: TGTGCCAGCAGTGACCCCTTTGGGCAGTACAATCAGCCCCAGCATTTT.

The V gene is TRBV15, the J gene TRBJ1-1; unclear D gene. V was trimmed by 1 base and J by 1 base, leaving 19 bases between them. Germline CDR1 LNHNV, CDR2 YYDKDF (reference sequence). The CDR3 extends over 18 amino acids. CDR3 DNA: TGTGCCACCAGCAGAGGACCCTCCACGGGAGTTACGAACACTGAAGCTTTCTTT. Its protein is CATSRGPSTGVTNTEAFF.

This clone was recorded once. This sequence joins TRBV11-2 and TRBJ1-1, with TRBD1 identical over 8 bases. There are 15 residues in the CDR3. The germline CDR1 and CDR2 sequences are SGHAT and FQNNGV. J lost 1 base, V lost 4 bases, and 5 bases had no gene match. The CDR3 loop is CASSSDRGSNTEAFF. DNA for the CDR3: TGTGCCAGCAGCTCAGACAGGGGTTCGAACACTGAAGCTTTCTTT.